These T cell receptor beta chains were read from a single sample in a study of blood T cell repertoires in COVID-19. The table came from immunoSEQ multiplex PCR; TCRdb's copy has only in-frame clones and leaves some out. The sample carries around 230,000 clones, 87% recorded once. Sequencing was carried out using PBMCs or T cells enriched from blood (not recorded which). These receptors all come from a man between 18 and 29 years old with acute COVID-19. CDR3s include the opening cysteine and the closing phenylalanine or tryptophan. Fields, in order: CDR3 length, clone size, V gene, J gene, D gene, CDR3 protein, CDR3 DNA. D genes are given only for firm matches. Only part of the rows carry a size: once, few, many, or a class if the clone is expanded.

>13|-|TRBV6-5|TRBJ2-3|-
CASSYSGGDTQYF
TGTGCCAGCAGTTACTCAGGAGGGGATACGCAGTATTTT
>14|-|TRBV15|TRBJ1-1|TRBD1
CATQTGGGGTEAFF
TGTGCCACCCAGACAGGGGGCGGGGGCACTGAAGCTTTCTTT
>14|-|TRBV29-1|TRBJ1-1|-
CSVEGPGRYTEAFF
TGCAGCGTTGAAGGGCCAGGGCGGTACACTGAAGCTTTCTTT
>15|-|TRBV28|TRBJ2-3|-
CASSPSGYNTDTQYF
TGTGCCAGCAGTCCGAGCGGGTATAACACAGATACGCAGTATTTT
>13|few|TRBV11-2|TRBJ1-3|-
CASGHRTGNTIYF
TGTGCCAGCGGCCACAGGACTGGAAACACCATATATTTT
>14|-|TRBV9|TRBJ2-3|-
CASSADNTKDTQYF
TGTGCCAGCAGCGCCGACAATACAAAAGATACGCAGTATTTT
>15|-|TRBV30|TRBJ1-5|TRBD1
CAWSVRGQENQPQHF
TGTGCCTGGAGTGTAAGAGGACAGGAGAATCAGCCCCAGCATTTT
>15|-|TRBV9|TRBJ1-6|TRBD1
CASSATGQRNSPLHF
TGTGCCAGCAGCGCGACAGGGCAAAGAAATTCACCCCTCCACTTT
>14|once|TRBV28|TRBJ2-6|-
CASSLRAGANVLTF
TGTGCCAGCAGTTTGAGGGCCGGGGCCAACGTCCTGACTTTC
>19|-|TRBV7-9|TRBJ2-1|TRBD2
CASSLGSGTSGSNRNEQFF
TGTGCCAGCAGCTTAGGGTCCGGGACTAGCGGGAGTAATCGCAATGAGCAGTTCTTC
>16|-|TRBV4-1|TRBJ2-7|TRBD1
CASSQAAGTGGYEQYF
TGCGCCAGCAGCCAAGCGGCCGGGACAGGGGGATACGAGCAGTACTTC
>14|once|TRBV10-2|TRBJ2-3|TRBD1
CASSDPDRGDTQYF
TGCGCCAGCAGTGACCCGGACAGGGGAGATACGCAGTATTTT
>8|-|TRBV29-1|TRBJ2-3|-
CSVEQGYF
TGCAGCGTTGAACAGGGGTATTTT
>14|few|TRBV7-9|TRBJ2-1|-
CASSPMLRSNEQFF
TGTGCCAGCAGCCCAATGCTCAGGTCCAATGAGCAGTTCTTC
>19|few|TRBV28|TRBJ2-1|-
CASSYSTMTLAGDFGEQFF
TGTGCCAGCAGTTATTCCACCATGACTCTTGCTGGCGATTTTGGTGAGCAGTTCTTC
>12|-|TRBV28|TRBJ1-5|-
CARSTGNQPQHF
TGTGCCAGATCTACAGGGAATCAGCCCCAGCATTTT
>17|-|TRBV7-2|TRBJ2-5|TRBD2
CASSLDLPGRGAETQYF
TGTGCCAGCAGCTTAGACCTCCCGGGGAGGGGAGCGGAGACCCAGTACTTC
>13|-|TRBV12-3/TRBV12-4|TRBJ1-5|TRBD1
CASSSDRGQPQHF
TGTGCCAGCAGCTCAGACAGGGGTCAGCCCCAGCATTTT
>14|once|TRBV2|TRBJ2-7|-
CASKTSWSSYEQYF
TGTGCCAGCAAAACTAGCTGGAGCTCCTACGAGCAGTACTTC
>14|-|TRBV18|TRBJ2-7|TRBD2
CASSSGGRVPEQYF
TGTGCCAGCTCTAGCGGCGGGAGGGTTCCCGAGCAGTACTTC
>15|-|TRBV5-1|TRBJ2-5|TRBD1
CASSDYRGQQETQYF
TGCGCCAGCAGCGATTACAGGGGGCAGCAAGAGACCCAGTACTTC
>16|-|TRBV27|TRBJ1-2|TRBD1
CASSWGQGTSNYGYTF
TGTGCCAGCAGTTGGGGACAGGGGACTTCTAACTATGGCTACACCTTC
>13|-|TRBV27|TRBJ1-1|-
CASSLTSRGWAFF
TGTGCCAGCAGTCTCACGTCAAGGGGCTGGGCTTTCTTT